Presented here are 20 T cell receptor beta chains from one specimen sequenced in a study of cytomegalovirus exposure and HLA in healthy donors. The primer mix had 60 Vbeta and 13 Jbeta primers. Profiling relied on immunoSEQ multiplex PCR, and the TCRdb table lists in-frame clones only, not all of them. Seen here are some 70,000 clones, about four fifths observed once, and the top ten hold roughly 2.4%. The source material was PBMCs. These receptor sequences come from a woman aged 45-59 years in good health and CMV-seronegative.

The V call is TRBV30, the J call TRBJ1-6; 7 nucleotides align to TRBD1. Germline V lookup: CDR1 GTSNPN, CDR2 SVGIG (reference sequence). The CDR3 spans 15 residues. Germline trimming cut 5 bases from V and 7 bases from J; bases unmatched to any gene: 11. CDR3 residues: CAWALLQGQNSPLHF. The CDR3 bases are TGTGCCTGGGCACTCCTACAGGGGCAGAATTCACCCCTCCACTTT.

The chain carries TRBV29-1 and TRBJ1-1, with 10 bases matching TRBD1. Germline values: CDR1 SQVTM, CDR2 ANQGSEA. The CDR3 runs to 14 residues. With 5 bases clipped from V and 6 bases from J, the junction kept 9 bases outside the gene matches. The CDR3 sequence: CSVSGTGVIAEAFF. In DNA form, the CDR3 reads TGCAGCGTTTCGGGGACAGGGGTAATCGCTGAAGCTTTCTTT.

This chain links TRBV5-6 with TRBJ2-3, with D perhaps TRBD2 (6 bases). The germline CDR1 and CDR2 sequences are SGHDT and YYEEEE. The CDR3 covers 16 residues. V was cut by 5 bases and J by 0 bases, with 16 bases left in between. CDR3 DNA sequence: TGTGCCAGCAGTCTGCGGACTACGACCAGCACAGATACGCAGTATTTT. Translating it yields CASSLRTTTSTDTQYF.

The chain is built from TRBV5-1 and TRBJ1-5; possibly TRBD1 for D (5 bases). The CDR3 contains 16 residues. The V gene lost 0 bases and the J gene lost 6 bases, with 16 bases spanning the gap. Germline V lookup: CDR1 SGHRS, CDR2 YFSETQ. CDR3 residues: CASSLDGGEAGQPQHF. In DNA, the CDR3 is TGCGCCAGCAGCTTGGATGGAGGGGAAGCGGGTCAGCCCCAGCATTTT.

The rearrangement uses TRBV9 and TRBJ1-1; 10 bases fit TRBD1. The V gene's germline CDR1 is SGDLS and CDR2 YYNGEE. CDR3 length equals 17 residues. Germline trimming cut 0 bases from V and 3 bases from J; bases unmatched to any gene: 8. The CDR3 DNA reads TGTGCCAGCAGCGTAGTAGGGACAGGGGTAAGGGACACTGAAGCTTTCTTT. Its translation: CASSVVGTGVRDTEAFF.

The chain combines TRBV28 with TRBJ1-4, with 7 nucleotides matching TRBD1. Germline trimming cut 6 bases from V and 1 base from J; bases unmatched to any gene: 2. CDR3 length equals 14 residues. Looked up from germline, CDR1 is MDHEN and CDR2 is SYDVKM. The CDR3 here is CASSSGGTNEKLFF. DNA of the CDR3: TGTGCCAGCAGCTCAGGGGGAACTAATGAAAAACTGTTTTTT.

The rearrangement joins TRBV5-1 to TRBJ1-1, with D tentatively TRBD1 (5 bases). Germline lookup yields CDR1 SGHRS and CDR2 YFSETQ. The CDR3 covers 15 residues. V was trimmed by 0 bases and J by 4 bases, leaving 13 bases between them. CDR3 in DNA: TGCGCCAGCAGCTTGGTGGGGGGTTTGAGCACTGAAGCTTTCTTT. Protein: CASSLVGGLSTEAFF. The full variable domain, its missing parts supplied by reference TRBV5-1 and TRBJ1-1, is KAGVTQTPRYLIKTRGQQVTLSCSPISGHRSVSWYQQTPGQGLQFLFEYFSETQRNKGNFPGRFSGRQFSNSRSEMNVSTLELGDSALYLCASSLVGGLSTEAFFGQGTRLTVV.

This clone was recorded a few times. The V call is TRBV5-1, the J call TRBJ1-6, with 7 bases fitting TRBD1. With 3 bases clipped from V and 8 bases from J, the junction kept 5 bases outside the gene matches. The CDR3 extends over 14 amino acids. In germline, CDR1 is SGHRS, CDR2 YFSETQ. This CDR3 is CASSSSGTDSPLHF. In DNA form, the CDR3 reads TGCGCCAGCAGCTCCTCCGGGACAGATTCACCCCTCCACTTT. Full variable domain (missing parts from reference TRBV5-1 and TRBJ1-6): KAGVTQTPRYLIKTRGQQVTLSCSPISGHRSVSWYQQTPGQGLQFLFEYFSETQRNKGNFPGRFSGRQFSNSRSEMNVSTLELGDSALYLCASSSSGTDSPLHFGNGTRLTVT.

The genes are TRBV10-2 and TRBJ2-5; 10 bases line up with TRBD2. J lost 1 base, V lost 6 bases, and 8 bases had no gene match. This CDR3 region has 16 residues. Per germline, CDR1 WSHSY and CDR2 SAAADI. CDR3 sequence: CASRTSLAGVQETQYF. CDR3 bases: TGCGCCAGCAGAACGAGTCTAGCGGGGGTCCAAGAGACCCAGTACTTC.

The V gene is TRBV13, the J gene TRBJ2-5; 10 bases align to TRBD2. The ends lost 0 bases at V and 1 base at J; junction bases unmatched: 2. The CDR3 consists of 16 residues. The germline CDR1 and CDR2 sequences are PRHDT and FYEKMQ (reference sequence). The CDR3 DNA is TGTGCCAGCAGCTTAGGCCTAGCGGGAGTCCAAGAGACCCAGTACTTC. Protein: CASSLGLAGVQETQYF.

J is TRBJ1-2 and V is TRBV4-1, with a possible D match to TRBD1 (5 bases). V shed 6 bases and J shed 3 bases, with 14 bases lying between them. The germline gives CDR1 MGHRA, CDR2 YSYEKL. The CDR3 sequence is 14 residues long. The CDR3 here is CASRDYGADYGYTF. In DNA, the CDR3 is TGCGCCAGCAGGGACTACGGGGCTGACTATGGCTACACCTTC.

This chain connects TRBV29-1 to TRBJ2-7; tentative D call: TRBD2 (5 bases). CDR1 is SQVTM, CDR2 ANQGSEA, per germline. The CDR3 is made up of 14 amino acids. V was pared by 1 base and J by 2 bases, with 12 bases between. CDR3 sequence (DNA): TGCAGCGTTGAAGTCGCGGGCAAGCCCTACGAGCAGTACGTC. It codes for CSVEVAGKPYEQYV.

The genes are TRBV4-1 and TRBJ2-1; a weak D match, TRBD2 (5 bases). The germline V gene encodes CDR1 MGHRA and CDR2 YSYEKL. Trimming shortened V by 0 bases and J by 6 bases, and 21 bases separated the two germline ends. The CDR3 totals 18 residues. CDR3 DNA: TGCGCCAGCAGCCAAGACCCACTAAGAGGGTCGAACGTCAATGAGCAGTTCTTC. This sequence encodes CASSQDPLRGSNVNEQFF.

This chain joins TRBV9 and TRBJ2-3; D is possibly TRBD1 (5 bases). In germline, CDR1 is SGDLS, CDR2 YYNGEE. There are 14 residues in the CDR3. V was clipped by 6 bases and J by 0 bases, with 11 bases between them. The CDR3 reads CASTKGLSTDTQYF. DNA for the CDR3: TGTGCCAGCACCAAGGGGTTAAGCACAGATACGCAGTATTTT.

The chain combines TRBV5-1 with TRBJ2-5; D perhaps matches TRBD1 (6 bases). CDR1 and CDR2 from the germline V gene are SGHRS and YFSETQ. The V end lost 5 bases, the J end lost 1 base, and 9 bases lay between the germline ends. The CDR3 extends over 13 amino acids. The CDR3 nucleotides read TGCGCCAGCAGAGTGGGGGCCCAAGAGACCCAGTACTTC. Translation gives CASRVGAQETQYF.

In this sample, this clone turned up once. The CDR3: CASRQGYGYTF. The CDR3 nucleotides read TGTGCCAGCAGGCAGGGGTATGGCTACACCTTC. The chain is built from TRBV25-1 and TRBJ1-2; weak D call: TRBD1 (6 bases). Germline CDR1 MGHDK, CDR2 SYGVNS. V lost 6 bases and J lost 5, with 7 bases in between. The CDR3 has 11 amino acids.

This chain links TRBV7-9 with TRBJ1-2, with TRBD1 matching over 7 bases. J lost 8 bases, V lost 0 bases, and 3 bases had no gene match. This CDR3 spans 13 amino acids. In germline, CDR1 is SEHNR, CDR2 FQNEAQ (reference sequence). The CDR3 sequence: CASSLATGLGYTF. CDR3 sequence (DNA): TGTGCCAGCAGCTTAGCGACAGGGTTAGGCTACACCTTC.

The chain carries TRBV7-6 and TRBJ1-4; D ambiguous. V lost 1 base, J lost 3 bases, and 9 bases lay in between. The germline V gene has CDR1 SGHVS and CDR2 FNYEAQ. The length of the CDR3 is 15 residues. As DNA, the CDR3 is TGTGCCAGCAGCTTAGGGCGGCGCCCTAATGAAAAACTGTTTTTT. As protein: CASSLGRRPNEKLFF. Full variable domain (missing parts from reference TRBV7-6 and TRBJ1-4): GAGVSQSPRYKVTKRGQDVALRCDPISGHVSLYWYRQALGQGPEFLTYFNYEAQQDKSGLPNDRFSAERPEGSISTLTIQRTEQRDSAMYRCASSLGRRPNEKLFFGSGTQLSVL.

J is TRBJ2-7 and V is TRBV28; the D gene is possibly TRBD2 (5 bases). Germline CDR1 is MDHEN and CDR2 is SYDVKM. The CDR3 extends over 12 amino acids. V was shortened by 7 bases and J by 4 bases, with 11 bases between the two germline ends. The CDR3 coding sequence is TGTGCCAGCACTCGCGGACTTTACGAGCAGTACTTC. Translation: CASTRGLYEQYF.

This clone was counted a few times. J is TRBJ1-1 and V is TRBV7-9; possibly TRBD1 for D (5 bases). There are 13 residues in the CDR3. V dropped 11 bases and J dropped 0 bases, with 13 bases sitting between them. Germline CDR1 and CDR2: SEHNR and FQNEAQ (reference sequence). The CDR3 DNA sequence: TGTGCCGCGGGGGGACCTATGAACACTGAAGCTTTCTTT. It codes for CAAGGPMNTEAFF. Supplemented by reference TRBV7-9 and TRBJ1-1, the full variable domain reads DTGVSQNPRHKITKRGQNVTFRCDPISEHNRLYWYRQTLGQGPEFLTYFQNEAQLEKSRLLSDRFSAERPKGSFSTLEIQRTEQGDSAMYLCAAGGPMNTEAFFGQGTRLTVV.